The 14 T cell receptor beta chains given below trace back to one sample, sequenced in a study of T cell repertoires in cytomegalovirus infection. TCRdb independently ran MiXCR on the reads; one entry per CDR3 protein. The sample gives about 180,000 distinct CDR3 sequences, approximately 17% of which show up once; approximately 26% is in the top ten. Sequenced input: CD8+ T cells from PBMCs. These TCRs come from a human donor in good health (CMV status not recorded). Some clones in this sample may be carry-over from other donors' samples.

V gene TRBV20-1 combines with J gene TRBJ2-4; D is unresolved. The CDR3 covers 14 residues. The V and J ends lost 3 bases and 2 bases respectively, with 11 bases between them. CDR1 is DFQATT and CDR2 is SNEGSKA in the germline V gene (reference sequence). The CDR3 DNA follows: TGCAGTGCTAGGTCGAGCGATACCAAAAACATTCAGTACTTC. This codes for CSARSSDTKNIQYF.

The chain uses TRBV28 and TRBJ2-7; weak D call: TRBD2 (6 bases). Germline V gene sequence: CDR1 MDHEN, CDR2 SYDVKM. The CDR3 is 15 residues long. The V and J ends lost 4 bases and 2 bases respectively, with 15 bases between them. The CDR3 sequence is CASSSGDGLPYEQYF. DNA of the CDR3: TGTGCCAGCAGTTCGGGGGATGGCCTCCCCTACGAGCAGTACTTC.

J is TRBJ2-3 and V is TRBV10-3, with 7 positions matching TRBD2. Trimming took 7 bases from V and 2 from J; bases not matched to a gene: 9. The germline V gene has CDR1 ENHRY and CDR2 SYGVKD. The length of the CDR3 is 15 residues. CDR3 amino acids: CAIMRGGGATDTQYF. The CDR3 coding sequence is TGTGCCATCATGCGGGGCGGGGGAGCCACAGATACGCAGTATTTT.

This clonotype was seen a few times. The chain recombines TRBV12-3 or TRBV12-4 with TRBJ1-2, with a tentative D call TRBD1 (5 bases). This CDR3 has 11 residues. Trimming shortened V by 6 bases and J by 6 bases, and 8 bases separated the two germline ends. DNA for the CDR3: TGTGCCAGCAGGCAGGGCGATGGCTACACCTTC. Its protein is CASRQGDGYTF.

This clonotype showed up just a few times. The V and J genes are TRBV4-3 and TRBJ2-7, with D tentatively TRBD1 (6 bases). The V end lost 0 bases, the J end lost 6 bases, and 15 bases lay between the germline ends. The CDR3 extends over 15 amino acids. CDR1 and CDR2 from the germline V gene are LGHNA and YSLEER. The CDR3 sequence is CASSQDLAGAGEQYF. DNA for the CDR3: TGCGCCAGCAGCCAAGATCTGGCAGGGGCAGGCGAGCAGTACTTC.

V usage is TRBV12-5 and J usage is TRBJ2-7; a weak D match, TRBD1 (6 bases). The CDR3 runs 15 residues. V was pared by 2 bases and J by 5 bases, with 16 bases between. Germline V CDR1 and CDR2: LGHNT, FRNRAP. DNA of the CDR3: TGTGCTAGTGGTTTGCCCCAGGGGCAGAGGCACGAGCAGTACTTC. It translates to CASGLPQGQRHEQYF.

This clonotype was observed a handful of times. V is TRBV20-1 and J is TRBJ2-1; TRBD1 might be the D (5 bases). The germline V and J ends were trimmed by 0 bases and 9 bases, with 12 bases remaining between them. The CDR3 has 13 amino acids. Looked up from germline, CDR1 is DFQATT and CDR2 is SNEGSKA (reference sequence). Here the CDR3 DNA reads TGCAGTGCTAGAGACGTAGGGGCCGCTGAGCAGTTCTTC. Residues: CSARDVGAAEQFF.

This clonotype came up a few times. The chain links TRBV4-1 to TRBJ2-2; 10 bases match TRBD2. V was pared by 4 bases and J by 4 bases, with 6 bases of the junction left unmatched. This CDR3 contains 16 residues. CDR1 is MGHRA, CDR2 YSYEKL, per germline. The CDR3 here is CASSLSGGSSTGELFF. In DNA, the CDR3 is TGCGCCAGCAGCCTTAGCGGGGGGTCGAGCACCGGGGAGCTGTTTTTT.

V and J are TRBV7-9 and TRBJ2-2; 10 bases are shared with TRBD1. The J segment lost 4 bases and the V segment lost 2 bases, leaving 4 bases of the junction unmatched. This CDR3 has 16 amino acids. Germline V CDR1 and CDR2: SEHNR, FQNEAQ (reference sequence). The CDR3 sequence is CASSLWGQGSTGELFF. The DNA for the CDR3 is TGTGCCAGCAGCTTATGGGGACAGGGGAGCACCGGGGAGCTGTTTTTT.

This clonotype was counted a few times. The chain links TRBV20-1 to TRBJ2-2, with 7 bases aligning to TRBD2. J lost 5 bases, V lost 6 bases, and 6 bases had no gene match. Per germline, CDR1 DFQATT and CDR2 SNEGSKA (reference sequence). The CDR3 has 13 residues. The CDR3 bases are TGCAGTGCACGGGACTATATAACCGGGGAGCTGTTTTTT. It codes for CSARDYITGELFF.

The chain carries TRBV18 and TRBJ2-1; D unclear. Germline-derived CDR1 and CDR2 are KGHSH and LQKENI. The CDR3 consists of 15 residues. V was cut by 2 bases and J by 6 bases, with 14 bases left in between. CDR3 nucleotide sequence: TGTGCCAGCTCACCAGGGCTACCGACCCCCAATGAGCAGTTCTTC. The encoded protein is CASSPGLPTPNEQFF.

This clonotype was seen a few times. In DNA, the CDR3 is TGTGCCAGCAGTCTCCTCAAATGGGGGAACACTGAAGCTTTCTTT. It codes for CASSLLKWGNTEAFF. The chain carries TRBV28 and TRBJ1-1; unclear D gene. The germline gives CDR1 MDHEN, CDR2 SYDVKM. The CDR3 loop spans 15 amino acids. Trimming took off 5 bases at V and 1 base at J, with 14 bases between the two ends.

The gene calls are TRBV20-1 and TRBJ2-1; possibly TRBD1 for D (5 bases). V lost 6 bases, J lost 2 bases, and 14 bases lay in between. The germline V gene encodes CDR1 DFQATT and CDR2 SNEGSKA (reference sequence). This CDR3 has 14 residues. DNA of the CDR3: TGCAGTGCCCCCCAGGGATCGCCCTACAATGAGCAGTTCTTC. Its translation is CSAPQGSPYNEQFF.

The table lists this clonotype with a few counts. The CDR3 region has the DNA TGCAGCACCCCTTGGGGTTCCTACGAGCAGTACTTC. Translating it yields CSTPWGSYEQYF. The chain links TRBV20-1 to TRBJ2-7, with D hard to call. This CDR3 comprises 12 residues. Looked up from germline, CDR1 is DFQATT and CDR2 is SNEGSKA (reference sequence).